This T cell receptor (beta chain) comes out of a study of blood T cells in healthy people across ages. Study findings and constraints: With unsorted PBMCs, a conclusive comparison of naive versus antigen-experienced cells was not possible. Long-lived donors carried more naive CD4+ cells and greater diversity than aged donors. Significant beta diversity loss was already apparent by age around 40, declining roughly linearly.

The germline CDR1 and CDR2 sequences are SGHRS and YFSETQ. This CDR3 is built from 19 residues. A second PCR, run for about 7 to 11 cycles, used a sample-barcoded 5' primer plus a J-beta primer mix. TCRdb called the 5' RACE reads again in MiXCR, with one record for every CDR3 protein. The data contain around 1,100,000 distinct CDR3 sequences, roughly two fifths of them singletons. With respect to this clonotype: No antigen is known for it.

The sequenced material came from blood. The V call is TRBV5-1, the J call TRBJ2-1; 8 bases line up with TRBD2. With the DNA end fitting TRBJ2-7 better, the J assignment may be wrong. The source is a man between 18 and 29 years old in good health. Here the CDR3 reads CASSLGVSGAGEAYNEQYF. The CDR3 bases are TGCGCCAGCAGCTTGGGGGTTAGCGGAGCGGGGGAAGCCTACAATGAGCAGTACTTC.